One sample yielded the 23 T cell receptor beta chains listed below, sequenced in a study of CD8 T cells in ankylosing spondylitis. Each CDR3 protein gets one entry after TCRdb re-called the 5' RACE reads with MiXCR. The top ten hold around 7% of the sample, which has roughly 250,000 distinct CDR3 sequences, roughly 8.6% seen once. The sequencing sample was made of blood, either unsorted or a sorted T cell fraction (not recorded which). Receptors originate from a male donor with ankylosing spondylitis or in good health (not recorded which).

This clonotype was seen many times. The chain carries TRBV7-2 and TRBJ2-1; 9 nucleotides align to TRBD2. From germline, CDR1 is SGHTA and CDR2 FQGNSA. The J segment lost 4 bases and the V segment lost 1 base, leaving 5 bases of the junction unmatched. CDR3 size: 16 residues. DNA for the CDR3: TGTGCCAGCAGCTTAGTCGGGCTAGCGGGGTACAATGAGCAGTTCTTC. Translation: CASSLVGLAGYNEQFF.

This clonotype has ten or more counts. This chain links TRBV5-6 with TRBJ1-2; the D is unclear. V was cut by 2 bases and J by 10 bases, with 12 bases left in between. CDR1 is SGHDT, CDR2 YYEEEE, per germline. This CDR3 has 12 residues. Here the CDR3 DNA reads TGTGCCAGCAGCTTTAACGGCCCTGACTACACCTTC. Translation gives CASSFNGPDYTF.

The table lists this clonotype with many counts. The chain employs TRBV5-1 and TRBJ2-3; 12 nucleotides align to TRBD2. V trimming: 3 bases; J trimming: 6 bases; junction bases outside the gene matches: 5. CDR1 and CDR2 from the germline V gene are SGHRS and YFSETQ. This CDR3 is built from 15 residues. CDR3 bases: TGCGCCAGCAGCTGGACCGGGACTAGCGGGGATACGCAGTATTTT. This gives the protein CASSWTGTSGDTQYF.

This clonotype was counted many times. CDR3 DNA: TGTGCCAGCTCCCGGGACAGGGTTAGTGAGCAGTTCTTC. Translated: CASSRDRVSEQFF. The V gene is TRBV6-6, the J gene TRBJ2-1; the match to TRBD1 covers 9 bases. V gave up 8 bases and J gave up 9 bases; unmatched junction bases: 8. Germline V CDR1 and CDR2: MNHNY, SVGAGI (reference sequence). The CDR3 has 13 residues.

This clonotype has at least ten counts. The V and J genes are TRBV20-1 and TRBJ2-7; D might be TRBD1 or TRBD2, each matching 5 bases. The CDR3 spans 15 residues. Germline V lookup: CDR1 DFQATT, CDR2 SNEGSKA (reference sequence). Deletions cut 0 bases from V and 2 bases from J, with 14 bases between. In DNA form, the CDR3 reads TGCAGTGCTAGAGATCTCCGGGACGCCGCCTACGAGCAGTACTTC. Translated: CSARDLRDAAYEQYF.

V and J are TRBV11-3 and TRBJ2-7; a possible D gene is TRBD2 (6 bases). The CDR3 sequence is 16 residues long. V shed 1 base and J shed 2 bases, with 15 bases lying between them. Germline V lookup: CDR1 SGHNT, CDR2 YENEEA. The CDR3 nucleotides read TGTGCCAGCAGCTTAGGGTCCCGACTAGTTCCCTACGAGCAGTACTTC. Translation: CASSLGSRLVPYEQYF.

This clonotype appeared many times. V and J are TRBV5-1 and TRBJ2-3; D may correspond to TRBD1 or TRBD2 (5 bases each). V shed 0 bases and J shed 5 bases, with 19 bases lying between them. CDR3 length: 17 amino acids. CDR1 is SGHRS and CDR2 is YFSETQ in the germline V gene. The CDR3: CASSLEGTFLGEDTQYF. The CDR3 DNA is TGCGCCAGCAGCTTGGAAGGGACCTTCCTCGGGGAAGATACGCAGTATTTT.

A few counts support this clonotype. This chain joins TRBV4-2 and TRBJ1-1; D is uncertain. The CDR3 extends over 13 amino acids. CDR1 and CDR2 from the germline V gene are LGHNA and YNFKEQ. V was cut by 0 bases and J by 4 bases, with 6 bases left in between. The CDR3 DNA is TGTGCCAGCAGCCAAGAGGGTACCACTGAAGCTTTCTTT. Amino acids: CASSQEGTTEAFF.

In its sample, this clonotype was seen many times. The chain joins TRBV7-9 to TRBJ1-1; the D is unclear. There are 15 residues in the CDR3. Looked up from germline, CDR1 is SEHNR and CDR2 is FQNEAQ (reference sequence). The V end lost 4 bases, the J end lost 7 bases, and 19 bases lay between the germline ends. The CDR3 DNA reads as TGTGCCAGCAGCTCCCCACGGATCGGACGGAATGAAGCTTTCTTT. Translation gives CASSSPRIGRNEAFF.

The chain employs TRBV10-3 and TRBJ2-1, with a possible D match to TRBD1 (6 bases). V was shortened by 3 bases and J by 5 bases, with 14 bases between the two germline ends. The CDR3 is made up of 15 amino acids. Germline V gene lookup returns CDR1 ENHRY and CDR2 SYGVKD. Here the CDR3 DNA reads TGTGCCATCAGTGATAGCAGGGGCCTCCACAATGAGCAGTTCTTC. It specifies CAISDSRGLHNEQFF.

The CDR3, as DNA: TGTGCCAGCAGCTTAAAGGGACTAGCGGGGGCCAGCACAGATACGCAGTATTTT. Protein sequence: CASSLKGLAGASTDTQYF. The genes are TRBV7-3 and TRBJ2-3; the match to TRBD2 covers 14 bases. Trimming removed 1 base from V and 0 bases from J; junction bases left unmatched: 3. The CDR3 covers 18 residues. Germline V lookup: CDR1 SGHTA, CDR2 FQGTGA.

In this sample, this clonotype turned up many times. V and J are TRBV5-1 and TRBJ1-2, with a weak D call TRBD1 (5 bases). Per the germline V gene, CDR1 is SGHRS and CDR2 is YFSETQ. The V gene lost 7 bases and the J gene lost 3 bases, with 13 bases spanning the gap. The CDR3 loop spans 13 amino acids. This CDR3 is CASGDSLYYGYTF. The CDR3 coding sequence is TGCGCCAGCGGAGACAGCCTCTACTATGGCTACACCTTC.

This clonotype was seen repeatedly, ten times or more. This chain joins TRBV4-1 and TRBJ2-7, with D perhaps matching TRBD2 (6 bases). The CDR3 contains 15 residues. The ends were cut back, 3 bases at V and 1 base at J, with 13 bases in the middle. Germline V gene data show CDR1 as MGHRA and CDR2 as YSYEKL. As DNA, the CDR3 is TGCGCCAGCAGCCACCAACTAGCTACTTCCTACGAGCAGTACTTC. Its translation is CASSHQLATSYEQYF.

The chain employs TRBV7-2 and TRBJ1-2; TRBD1 matches at 8 bases. The CDR3 spans 14 residues. Germline CDR1 SGHTA, CDR2 FQGNSA. J lost 5 bases, V lost 5 bases, and 7 bases had no gene match. The CDR3 region has the DNA TGTGCCAGCAGCCCGAGGACAGGGTTTTATGGCTACACCTTC. It is translated as CASSPRTGFYGYTF.

Note on this clonotype: A junction boundary mismatches the germline segment, possibly from a read error. V gene TRBV5-5 combines with J gene TRBJ1-1; tentatively, D is TRBD1 (5 bases). Looked up from germline, CDR1 is SGHKS and CDR2 is YYEKEE (reference sequence). The CDR3 sequence is 14 residues long. The CDR3 region has the DNA TGTGCCAGCAGCTTAGAGACAGTCCGGACTGAAGCTCTCTTT. It encodes CASSLETVRTEALF. The variable domain in full, completed from reference TRBV5-5 and TRBJ1-1, reads DAGVTQSPTHLIKTRGQQVTLRCSPISGHKSVSWYQQVLGQGPQFIFQYYEKEERGRGNFPDRFSARQFPNYSSELNVNALLLGDSALYLCASSLETVRTEALFGQGTRLTVV.

This chain uses TRBV29-1 with TRBJ1-5; D gene unclear. CDR1 is SQVTM and CDR2 is ANQGSEA in the germline V gene. V lost 4 bases and J lost 0, with 7 bases in between. The CDR3 loop spans 13 amino acids. CDR3 in DNA: TGCAGCGTTGGGGGATATAGCAATCAGCCCCAGCATTTT. Residues: CSVGGYSNQPQHF.

This clonotype was observed at least ten times. This chain links TRBV6-1 with TRBJ2-3; TRBD2 agrees at 11 bases. CDR3 length: 15 amino acids. Germline CDR1 is MNHNS and CDR2 is SASEGT. The V gene end was trimmed by 6 bases and the J gene end by 5 bases; junction bases not matched to a gene: 7. CDR3 in DNA: TGTGCCAGCAGACCACTAGCGGGAGTGGAAGATACGCAGTATTTT. It codes for CASRPLAGVEDTQYF.

This clonotype has a count of ten or more. This chain joins TRBV4-1 and TRBJ1-2; D gene unclear. Looked up from germline, CDR1 is MGHRA and CDR2 is YSYEKL. CDR3 length equals 15 residues. V was pared by 0 bases and J by 4 bases, with 12 bases between. The CDR3 nucleotides read TGCGCCAGCAGCCAAGAGAGGTCCGCCAGCTATGGCTACACCTTC. Protein: CASSQERSASYGYTF.

This clonotype was seen repeatedly, ten times or more. The gene calls are TRBV18 and TRBJ1-5; no firm D call. The CDR3 is 16 residues long. Germline-derived CDR1 and CDR2 are KGHSH and LQKENI. V was pared by 4 bases and J by 0 bases, with 13 bases between. The CDR3 spells CASSQSTPNSNQPQHF. CDR3 bases: TGTGCCAGCTCACAATCGACACCAAATAGCAATCAGCCCCAGCATTTT.

The chain couples TRBV20-1 to TRBJ1-4, with TRBD1 matching 7 bases. The CDR3 is 15 amino acids. Losses at the gene ends were 5 bases for V and 8 bases for J; bases not matched to a gene: 14. Germline values: CDR1 DFQATT, CDR2 SNEGSKA (reference sequence). The CDR3, as DNA: TGCAGTGCTGGGGGCCCAGGGGGACTTGCAGAAAAACTGTTTTTT. Its translation: CSAGGPGGLAEKLFF.

The CDR3 nucleotides read TGCGCCAGCAGCCAAGTAGGGGTAGAAGCTTTCTTT. Protein: CASSQVGVEAFF. This sequence joins TRBV4-1 and TRBJ1-1; D may be TRBD1 (5 bases). The CDR3 is 12 amino acids. Germline lookup yields CDR1 MGHRA and CDR2 YSYEKL. V was cut by 1 base and J by 8 bases, with 8 bases left in between.

There are many counts of this clonotype. This sequence joins TRBV20-1 and TRBJ2-3; D unclear. This CDR3 region has 11 residues. With 2 bases removed from V and 6 bases from J, the gap between germline ends came to 6 bases. Germline loops: CDR1 DFQATT, CDR2 SNEGSKA (reference sequence). The CDR3 loop reads CSARNPDTQYF. The CDR3 nucleotides are TGCAGTGCTAGAAACCCCGATACGCAGTATTTT.

This clonotype has a count of ten or more. The chain uses TRBV6-2 or TRBV6-3 and TRBJ2-1; D gene unclear. This CDR3 is 13 amino acids long. V was cut by 4 bases and J by 7 bases, with 11 bases left in between. In germline, CDR1 is MNHEY, CDR2 SVGEGT. The CDR3 DNA reads TGTGCCAGCAGTTTCCCAGGTGGTAATGAGCAGTTCTTC. Its protein is CASSFPGGNEQFF.